This T cell receptor beta chain was sequenced in a study of blood T cell repertoires in COVID-19. Trimming took 1 base from V and 13 from J; bases not matched to a gene: 12. The CDR3 covers 14 residues. Germline V gene lookup returns CDR1 LGHDT and CDR2 YNNKEL (reference sequence). Method: immunoSEQ multiplex PCR; TCRdb's copy keeps in-frame clones and lacks some. The sample yields approximately 53,000 clones, about 78% seen once. The sequence was collected from a woman between 45 and 60 years old with acute COVID-19. This chain joins TRBV3-1 (or the pseudogene TRBV3-2) and TRBJ1-2; 7 bases match TRBD1. Sequencing used PBMCs or T cells enriched from blood (not recorded which). The CDR3 DNA sequence: TGTGCCAGCAGCCAAGGGACAGGCAAAATGGGGTGCACCTTC. This translates into CASSQGTGKMGCTF.